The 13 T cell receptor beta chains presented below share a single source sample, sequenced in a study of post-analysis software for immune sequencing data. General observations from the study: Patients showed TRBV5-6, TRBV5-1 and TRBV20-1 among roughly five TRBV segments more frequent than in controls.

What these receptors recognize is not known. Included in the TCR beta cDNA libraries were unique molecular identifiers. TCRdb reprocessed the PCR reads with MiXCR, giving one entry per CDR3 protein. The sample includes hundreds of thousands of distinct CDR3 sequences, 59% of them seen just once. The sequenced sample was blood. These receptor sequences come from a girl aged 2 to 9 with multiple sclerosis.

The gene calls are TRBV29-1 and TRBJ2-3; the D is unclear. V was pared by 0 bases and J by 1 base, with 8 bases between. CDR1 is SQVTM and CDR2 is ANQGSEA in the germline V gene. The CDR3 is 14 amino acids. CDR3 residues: CSVEDVLRTDTQYF. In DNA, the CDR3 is TGCAGCGTTGAAGACGTTCTTCGCACAGATACGCAGTATTTT.

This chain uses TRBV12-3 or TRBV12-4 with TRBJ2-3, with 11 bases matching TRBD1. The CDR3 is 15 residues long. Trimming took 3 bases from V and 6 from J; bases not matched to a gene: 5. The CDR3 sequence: CASSFGTGGADTQYF. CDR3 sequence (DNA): TGTGCCAGCAGTTTCGGGACAGGGGGGGCGGATACGCAGTATTTT.

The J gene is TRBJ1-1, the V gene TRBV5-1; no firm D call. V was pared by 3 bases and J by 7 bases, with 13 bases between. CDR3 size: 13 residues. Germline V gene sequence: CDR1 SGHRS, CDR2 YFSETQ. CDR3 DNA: TGCGCCAGCAGCTCCCCCGGGGTTGATGAAGCTTTCTTT. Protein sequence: CASSSPGVDEAFF.

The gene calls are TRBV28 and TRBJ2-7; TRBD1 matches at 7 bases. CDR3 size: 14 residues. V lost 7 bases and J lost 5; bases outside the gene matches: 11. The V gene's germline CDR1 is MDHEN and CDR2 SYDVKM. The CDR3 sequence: CASTSGTEYDEQYF. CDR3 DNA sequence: TGTGCCAGCACATCCGGGACAGAGTACGACGAGCAGTACTTC.

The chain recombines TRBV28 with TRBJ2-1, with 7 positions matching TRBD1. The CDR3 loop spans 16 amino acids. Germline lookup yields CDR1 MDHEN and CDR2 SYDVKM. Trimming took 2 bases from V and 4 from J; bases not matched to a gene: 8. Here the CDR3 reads CASSLLRDSRYNEQFF. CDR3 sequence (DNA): TGTGCCAGCAGTTTACTCCGGGACAGCCGTTACAATGAGCAGTTCTTC.

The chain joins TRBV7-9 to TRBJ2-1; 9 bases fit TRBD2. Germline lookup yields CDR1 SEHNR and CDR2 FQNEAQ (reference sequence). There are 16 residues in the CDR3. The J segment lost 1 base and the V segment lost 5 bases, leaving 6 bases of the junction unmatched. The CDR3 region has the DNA TGTGCCAGCAGCCCAAAGGGACTAGCTTCCTACAATGAGCAGTTCTTC. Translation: CASSPKGLASYNEQFF.

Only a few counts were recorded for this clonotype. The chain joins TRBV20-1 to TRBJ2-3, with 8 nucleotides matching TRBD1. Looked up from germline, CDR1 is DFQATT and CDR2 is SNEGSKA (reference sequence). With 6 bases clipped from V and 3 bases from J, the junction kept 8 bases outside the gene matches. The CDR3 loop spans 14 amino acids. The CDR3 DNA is TGCAGTGCGGAGGGGACAGGTTATACAGATACGCAGTATTTT. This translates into CSAEGTGYTDTQYF.

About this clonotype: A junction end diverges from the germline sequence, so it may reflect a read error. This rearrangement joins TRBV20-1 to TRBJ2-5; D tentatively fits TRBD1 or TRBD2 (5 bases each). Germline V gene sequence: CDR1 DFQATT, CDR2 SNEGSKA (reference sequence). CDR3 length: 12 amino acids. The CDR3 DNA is TGCAGTGCTAGAGGGTCGGCTGGGACCCAGGACTTC. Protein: CSARGSAGTQDF.

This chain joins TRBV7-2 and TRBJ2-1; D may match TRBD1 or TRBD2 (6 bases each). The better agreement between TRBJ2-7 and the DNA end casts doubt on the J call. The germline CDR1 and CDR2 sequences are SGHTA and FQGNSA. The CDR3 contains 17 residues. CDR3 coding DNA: TGTGCCAGCAGCTTTCCGGGGGCGGGGAGCTCCTACAATGAGCAGTACTTC. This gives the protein CASSFPGAGSSYNEQYF.

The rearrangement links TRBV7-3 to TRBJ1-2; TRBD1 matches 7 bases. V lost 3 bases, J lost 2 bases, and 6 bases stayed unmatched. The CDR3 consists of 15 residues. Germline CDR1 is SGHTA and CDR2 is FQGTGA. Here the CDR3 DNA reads TGTGCCAGCAGCTTGCGACAGGGCAAAAACTATGGCTACACCTTC. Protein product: CASSLRQGKNYGYTF.

The CDR3 nucleotides are TGCAGCGTTGCTGGCGGCGGCTACACCTTC. Encoded protein: CSVAGGGYTF. The chain carries TRBV29-1 and TRBJ1-2, with D hard to call. Germline CDR1 reads SQVTM; CDR2 reads ANQGSEA. V was shortened by 4 bases and J by 8 bases, with 8 bases between the two germline ends. The CDR3 covers 10 residues.

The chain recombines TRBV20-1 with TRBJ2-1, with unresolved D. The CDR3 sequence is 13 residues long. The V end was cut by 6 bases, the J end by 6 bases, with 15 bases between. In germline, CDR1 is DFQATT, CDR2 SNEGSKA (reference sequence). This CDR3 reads CSAHPSPSNEQFF. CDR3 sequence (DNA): TGCAGTGCCCATCCGAGCCCAAGCAATGAGCAGTTCTTC.

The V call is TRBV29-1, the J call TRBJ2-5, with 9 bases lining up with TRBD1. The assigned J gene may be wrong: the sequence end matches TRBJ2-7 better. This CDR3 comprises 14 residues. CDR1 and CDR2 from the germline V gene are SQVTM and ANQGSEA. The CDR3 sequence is CSVYRDRASVEQYF. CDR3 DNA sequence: TGCAGCGTTTACCGGGACAGGGCCTCGGTCGAGCAGTACTTC.